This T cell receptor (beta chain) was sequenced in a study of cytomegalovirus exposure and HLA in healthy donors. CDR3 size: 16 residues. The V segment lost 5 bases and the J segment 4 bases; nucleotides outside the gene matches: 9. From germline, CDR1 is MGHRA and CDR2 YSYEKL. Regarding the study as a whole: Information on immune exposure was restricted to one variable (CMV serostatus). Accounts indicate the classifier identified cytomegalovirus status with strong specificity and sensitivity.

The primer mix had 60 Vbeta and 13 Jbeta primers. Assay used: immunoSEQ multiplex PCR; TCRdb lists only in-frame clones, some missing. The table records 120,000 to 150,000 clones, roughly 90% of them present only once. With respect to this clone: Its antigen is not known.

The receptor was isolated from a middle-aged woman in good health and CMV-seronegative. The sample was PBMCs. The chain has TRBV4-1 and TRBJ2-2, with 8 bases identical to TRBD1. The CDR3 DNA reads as TGCGCCAGCAGCAACCCGACAGGGGTTCGCACCGGGGAGCTGTTTTTT. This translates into CASSNPTGVRTGELFF.